The 20 T cell receptor beta chains below were found in one sample sequenced in a study of shared clonotypes between healthy human individuals. The table came from immunoSEQ multiplex PCR; TCRdb's copy has only in-frame clones and leaves some out. The sample lists about 980,000 clones, 60% to 85% seen once, with about 1.5% in the top ten. Material: memory CD4+ T cells sorted from blood. Regarding subset: CD45RA-negative fraction. The source of these receptors is a man aged 18 to 35 in good health.

The chain carries TRBV6-5 and TRBJ2-5, with a tentative D call TRBD1 (6 bases). Germline V gives CDR1 MNHEY, CDR2 SVGAGI. The germline V and J ends were trimmed by 4 bases and 5 bases, with 11 bases remaining between them. The CDR3 has 13 residues. CDR3 sequence reads: CASSLWGRETQYF. Written as DNA, the CDR3 is TGTGCCAGCAGTTTATGGGGGCGGGAGACCCAGTACTTC.

This chain joins TRBV5-1 and TRBJ2-5; possible D gene TRBD1, 6 bases. V lost 4 bases, J lost 2 bases, and 15 bases lay in between. The CDR3 loop spans 15 amino acids. The germline CDR1 and CDR2 sequences are SGHRS and YFSETQ. Written as DNA, the CDR3 is TGCGCCAGCAGCCGATTGGGGGCGGCACAAGAGACCCAGTACTTC. Translating gives CASSRLGAAQETQYF.

This clone was observed a handful of times. The J gene is TRBJ2-2, the V gene TRBV19; D is unresolved. Germline V gene data show CDR1 as LNHDA and CDR2 as SQIVND (reference sequence). The CDR3 consists of 16 residues. V lost 3 bases and J 4 bases, leaving 15 bases between the germline ends. CDR3 protein: CASSIVLGSGTGELFF. The CDR3 region has the DNA TGTGCCAGTAGTATCGTGTTGGGCAGTGGCACCGGGGAGCTGTTTTTT.

This clone was seen a handful of times. The chain employs TRBV5-1 and TRBJ1-4; D is ambiguous. The V end lost 0 bases, the J end lost 8 bases, and 11 bases lay between the germline ends. Germline-derived CDR1 and CDR2 are SGHRS and YFSETQ. This CDR3 spans 14 amino acids. CDR3 DNA sequence: TGCGCCAGCAGCTTGGAGGAGGGAAGCGAAAAACTGTTTTTT. Translated, it gives CASSLEEGSEKLFF.

This clone has only a few counts. The chain has TRBV7-2 and TRBJ2-7; TRBD2 matches at 12 bases. The CDR3 is made up of 15 amino acids. J was trimmed by 4 bases and V by 2 bases; bases with no gene match: 3. CDR1 is SGHTA, CDR2 FQGNSA, per germline. CDR3 sequence (DNA): TGTGCCAGCAGCTTATCGGGGACTAGCGGGTACGAGCAGTACTTC. This translates into CASSLSGTSGYEQYF.

This clone was recorded only once. The V gene is TRBV10-1, the J gene TRBJ2-1, with a weak D call TRBD1 (6 bases). CDR1 and CDR2 (germline): WNHNN, SYGVQD (reference sequence). Trimming took 1 base from V and 0 from J, leaving 10 bases between them. This CDR3 spans 16 amino acids. This chain's CDR3 is CASSEWQGSSYNEQFF. The CDR3 nucleotides are TGCGCCAGCAGTGAGTGGCAGGGGAGCTCCTACAATGAGCAGTTCTTC.

This rearrangement joins TRBV10-1 to TRBJ2-5, with 9 bases lining up with TRBD2. In germline, CDR1 is WNHNN, CDR2 SYGVQD (reference sequence). The CDR3 runs to 14 residues. V shed 11 bases, J shed 1 base, and the junction held 8 bases outside the gene matches. CDR3 in DNA: TGCGCCCCCCTCCAGACTAGCGGCCAAGAGACCCAGTACTTC. Its protein is CAPLQTSGQETQYF.

This clone was picked up one time. The chain employs TRBV4-1 and TRBJ1-4; no clear D. Germline CDR1 is MGHRA and CDR2 is YSYEKL. The CDR3 sequence is 16 residues long. V dropped 4 bases and J dropped 4 bases, with 16 bases sitting between them. The CDR3 here is CASSLPTVQFNEKLFF. The CDR3 nucleotides are TGCGCCAGCAGCCTACCGACCGTCCAATTTAATGAAAAACTGTTTTTT.

V and J are TRBV10-1 and TRBJ1-4; D call uncertain. This CDR3 has 17 amino acids. Germline V gene data show CDR1 as WNHNN and CDR2 as SYGVQD (reference sequence). Deletions cut 0 bases from V and 3 bases from J, with 14 bases between. CDR3 amino acids: CASSESEWAGANEKLFF. The CDR3 bases are TGCGCCAGCAGTGAGTCAGAGTGGGCCGGTGCTAATGAAAAACTGTTTTTT.

This clone was seen just once. The chain recombines TRBV29-1 with TRBJ2-7; D possibly corresponds to TRBD2 (6 bases). The CDR3 has 12 residues. Germline CDR1 and CDR2: SQVTM and ANQGSEA. V lost 7 bases and J 2 bases, leaving 12 bases between the germline ends. CDR3 residues: CSAGTLAYEQYF. CDR3 DNA sequence: TGCAGCGCCGGGACTTTAGCCTACGAGCAGTACTTC.

The V gene is TRBV10-3, the J gene TRBJ2-7; 13 nucleotides line up with TRBD2. The V and J ends lost 10 bases and 0 bases, in that order; junction bases with no gene match: 9. This CDR3 is 16 amino acids long. CDR1 is ENHRY, CDR2 SYGVKD, per germline. The CDR3 loop reads CATSTSGGYTSYEQYF. The CDR3 DNA reads TGTGCCACCTCGACTAGCGGGGGGTATACCTCCTACGAGCAGTACTTC.

The V call is TRBV11-2, the J call TRBJ2-1; 9 nucleotides line up with TRBD2. V shed 5 bases and J 13 bases; nucleotides not matched to a gene: 9. The CDR3 totals 13 residues. The germline gives CDR1 SGHAT, CDR2 FQNNGV. The CDR3 DNA is TGTGCCAGCAGCCCATCCGGGACTAGCACTCAGTTCTTC. This sequence encodes CASSPSGTSTQFF.

The chain couples TRBV10-3 to TRBJ1-5; 7 nucleotides line up with TRBD1. The germline V gene encodes CDR1 ENHRY and CDR2 SYGVKD. This CDR3 comprises 12 residues. The J segment lost 5 bases and the V segment lost 6 bases, leaving 1 base of the junction unmatched. The CDR3 DNA sequence: TGTGCCATCAGAGGGGGCGATCAGCCCCAGCATTTT. Protein sequence: CAIRGGDQPQHF.

The rearrangement joins TRBV5-4 to TRBJ2-5; no reliable D call. Between the trimmed V and J ends, which lost 3 bases and 5 bases, there was a span of 17 bases. The CDR3 has 15 residues. Germline CDR1 is SGHNT and CDR2 is YYREEE (reference sequence). The DNA of the CDR3 is TGTGCCAGCAGCTCCGACGAAACGGTTCGGGAGACCCAGTACTTC. Encoded protein: CASSSDETVRETQYF.

This chain links TRBV5-5 with TRBJ1-5; D is ambiguous. Looked up from germline, CDR1 is SGHKS and CDR2 is YYEKEE (reference sequence). This CDR3 spans 12 amino acids. Trimming removed 0 bases at V and 7 bases at J, with 5 bases between. CDR3 in amino acids: CASSLDGQPQHF. DNA for the CDR3: TGTGCCAGCAGCTTGGACGGGCAGCCCCAGCATTTT.

The gene calls are TRBV5-1 and TRBJ2-3, with D tentatively TRBD2 (5 bases). Trimming pared 0 bases from V and 4 bases from J, leaving 12 bases between. Germline V gene lookup returns CDR1 SGHRS and CDR2 YFSETQ. The CDR3 totals 15 residues. This CDR3 reads CASSLDLALADTQYF. CDR3 DNA: TGCGCCAGCAGCTTGGATCTAGCTCTGGCAGATACGCAGTATTTT.

The V call is TRBV7-9, the J call TRBJ2-5; D may be TRBD2 (5 bases). With 7 bases removed from V and 5 bases from J, the gap between germline ends came to 20 bases. Germline V lookup: CDR1 SEHNR, CDR2 FQNEAQ (reference sequence). This CDR3 region has 15 residues. The CDR3 nucleotides read TGTGCCAGCACCCTATCTTACGGGATAGGGGAGACCCAGTACTTC. It codes for CASTLSYGIGETQYF.

This sequence joins TRBV5-1 and TRBJ2-2, with TRBD1 as a possible D gene (5 bases). Germline CDR1 reads SGHRS; CDR2 reads YFSETQ. The ends were cut back, 5 bases at V and 5 bases at J, with 10 bases in the middle. The CDR3 is made up of 13 amino acids. The CDR3 DNA reads as TGCGCCAGCAGGCACTCAGGGACCGGGGAGCTGTTTTTT. It specifies CASRHSGTGELFF.

This clone was found many times. The V call is TRBV30, the J call TRBJ2-1, with D tentatively TRBD1 or TRBD2 (5 bases each). The CDR3 contains 15 residues. Germline V gene sequence: CDR1 GTSNPN, CDR2 SVGIG (reference sequence). Trimming removed 0 bases from V and 2 bases from J, with 11 bases in between. The CDR3 DNA is TGTGCCTGGAGTGTAGCCGGGGCCCCCTACAATGAGCAGTTCTTC. Translation: CAWSVAGAPYNEQFF.

This rearrangement joins TRBV5-6 to TRBJ2-5; no clear D gene. Trimming removed 0 bases from V and 0 bases from J, with 9 bases in between. Germline assignment: CDR1 SGHDT and CDR2 YYEEEE. The CDR3 has 15 residues. CDR3 DNA: TGTGCCAGCAGCTTGGTAGGGATCGACCAAGAGACCCAGTACTTC. It encodes CASSLVGIDQETQYF.